This TCR beta chain is drawn from a study of blood T cells in healthy people across ages. Notes on the study in general: More naive CD4+ cells and higher diversity marked long-lived donors relative to aged donors.

Sample-barcoded 5' priming and a J-beta primer mix drove a second PCR of about 6 to 11 cycles. TCRdb passed the 5' RACE reads through MiXCR, listing each CDR3 protein once. The sample consists of 600,000 to 850,000 distinct CDR3 sequences, 43% of them appearing once. CDR3 length equals 13 residues. Germline assignment: CDR1 SQVTM and CDR2 ANQGSEA. Turning to this clonotype: No antigen is known for it.

The sequence came from a woman aged 60 to 75 in good health. Input material: blood. This chain connects TRBV29-1 to TRBJ2-4; D gene uncertain. TRBJ2-7 explains the end of the DNA better; the J call may be wrong. The CDR3 reads CSVEDGDLDEQYF. As DNA, the CDR3 is TGCAGCGTTGAAGATGGGGATTTGGACGAGCAGTACTTC.